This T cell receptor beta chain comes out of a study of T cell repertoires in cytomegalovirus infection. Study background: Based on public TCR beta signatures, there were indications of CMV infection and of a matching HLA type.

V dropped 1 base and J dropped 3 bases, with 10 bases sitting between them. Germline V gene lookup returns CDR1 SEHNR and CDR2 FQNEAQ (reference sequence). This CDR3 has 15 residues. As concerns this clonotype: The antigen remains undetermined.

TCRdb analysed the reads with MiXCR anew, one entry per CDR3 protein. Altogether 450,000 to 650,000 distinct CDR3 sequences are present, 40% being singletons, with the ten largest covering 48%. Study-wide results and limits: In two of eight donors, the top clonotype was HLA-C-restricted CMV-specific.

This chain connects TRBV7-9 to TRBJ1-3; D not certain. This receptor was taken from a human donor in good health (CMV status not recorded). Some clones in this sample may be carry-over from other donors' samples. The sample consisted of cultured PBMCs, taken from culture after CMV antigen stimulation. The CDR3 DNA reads TGTGCCAGCAGCTTAGGAGTAGGGTTTGGAAACACCATATATTTT. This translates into CASSLGVGFGNTIYF.